The TCR beta chain under discussion was sequenced for a study of blood T cell repertoires in COVID-19. Study as a whole: There were acute and convalescent COVID-19 samples, and they came from the United States, Italy and Spain. T cells, B-cell-depleted T cells, or PBMCs supplied cDNA or gDNA.

The ends were cut back, 2 bases at V and 2 bases at J, with 7 bases in the middle. From germline, CDR1 is SGHTS and CDR2 YDEGEE. This CDR3 has 13 amino acids. Authors' data handling: Quantification of nucleated cells was approximated via reference gene primer amplification. Some clones are missing from TCRdb's copy, which holds only in-frame ones; the method was immunoSEQ multiplex PCR. V, J and clone size reflect that table, while D and trimming were determined from the DNA. The sample carries more than 110,000 clones, around nine tenths recorded once. This clonotype was obtained from a man aged 60 to 75 with active or convalescent COVID-19. The specimen was peripheral blood. The chain joins TRBV5-8 to TRBJ1-1, with D unclear. In DNA, the CDR3 is TGTGCCAGCAGCTTTTTAGCTAACACTGAAGCTTTCTTT. Its translation is CASSFLANTEAFF.